This T cell receptor beta chain comes out of a study of blood T cells in healthy people across ages. Findings and limits, study-wide: Naive T cell percentage showed a strong correlation with TCR beta diversity. Getting older went along with TCR beta diversity per million T cells dropping roughly linearly.

V lost 3 bases and J 0 bases, leaving 18 bases between the germline ends. Germline V gives CDR1 MNHEY, CDR2 SMNVEV (reference sequence). The CDR3 loop spans 18 amino acids. Alongside a J-beta primer mix, a sample-barcoded 5' primer served in a second PCR lasting about 6 to 11 cycles. Every single cDNA molecule received a tag from a template-switch adaptor with 12 random nucleotides. TCRdb fed the 5' RACE reads into MiXCR, producing one record per CDR3 protein. The sample comprises 700,000 to 900,000 distinct CDR3 sequences, roughly 50% of which are singletons, and about 42% rests with the top ten. The people who gave samples were healthy Caucasians from Russia, aged about 6 to 100. Details on this clonotype: No antigen is known for it.

The specimen was blood. The chain combines TRBV27 with TRBJ2-1; D call uncertain. The TCR comes from a man older than 75 in good health. CDR3 in amino acids: CASSFFPGGYVSYNEQFF. CDR3 nucleotides: TGTGCCAGCAGTTTTTTCCCAGGTGGATACGTCTCCTACAATGAGCAGTTCTTC.